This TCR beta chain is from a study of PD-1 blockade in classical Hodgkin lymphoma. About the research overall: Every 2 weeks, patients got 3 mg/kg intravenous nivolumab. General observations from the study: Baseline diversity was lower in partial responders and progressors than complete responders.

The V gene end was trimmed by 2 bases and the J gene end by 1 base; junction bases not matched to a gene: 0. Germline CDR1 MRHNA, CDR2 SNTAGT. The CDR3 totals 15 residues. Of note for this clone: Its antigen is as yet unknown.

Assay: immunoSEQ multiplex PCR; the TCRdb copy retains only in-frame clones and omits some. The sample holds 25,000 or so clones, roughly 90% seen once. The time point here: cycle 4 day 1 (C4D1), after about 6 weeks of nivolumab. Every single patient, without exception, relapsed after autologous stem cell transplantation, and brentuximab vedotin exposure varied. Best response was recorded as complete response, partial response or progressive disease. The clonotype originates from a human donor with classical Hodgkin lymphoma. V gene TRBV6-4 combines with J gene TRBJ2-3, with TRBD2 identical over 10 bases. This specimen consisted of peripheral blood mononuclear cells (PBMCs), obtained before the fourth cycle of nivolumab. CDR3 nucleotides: TGTGCCAGCAGTGACGGGACTAGCGGCACAGATACGCAGTATTTT. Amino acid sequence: CASSDGTSGTDTQYF.